These 13 T cell receptor beta chains were all obtained from the same sample, sequenced in a study of blood T cell repertoires in COVID-19. Profiled with immunoSEQ multiplex PCR; TCRdb holds only in-frame clones, not every one. The sample gives approximately 300,000 clones, approximately 90% of which show up once; about 4% is in the top ten. Sample: PBMCs or T cells enriched from blood (not recorded which). All receptors come from a woman under 40 who had been exposed to COVID-19.

The chain uses TRBV19 and TRBJ2-1, with D maybe TRBD2 (6 bases). Trimming left V 5 bases short and J 5 bases short, with 10 bases between. The germline CDR1 and CDR2 sequences are LNHDA and SQIVND (reference sequence). The CDR3 runs 13 residues. The CDR3 sequence is CASSWGVDNEQFF. The CDR3 nucleotides are TGTGCCAGTAGTTGGGGGGTCGACAATGAGCAGTTCTTC.

The chain combines TRBV5-6 with TRBJ1-2; tentative D call: TRBD1 (6 bases). The germline CDR1 and CDR2 sequences are SGHDT and YYEEEE. The CDR3 length is 13 residues. Trimming pared 6 bases from V and 2 bases from J, leaving 11 bases between. The CDR3 coding sequence is TGTGCCAGCACCCAACAGGGAAACTATGGCTACACCTTC. Translated: CASTQQGNYGYTF. Combining the CDR3 with reference TRBV5-6 and TRBJ1-2 gives the whole variable domain DAGVTQSPTHLIKTRGQQVTLRCSPKSGHDTVSWYQQALGQGPQFIFQYYEEEERQRGNFPDRFSGHQFPNYSSELNVNALLLGDSALYLCASTQQGNYGYTFGSGTRLTVV.

The rearrangement joins TRBV5-1 to TRBJ2-7, with D unclear. CDR1 is SGHRS, CDR2 YFSETQ, per germline. This CDR3 has 12 amino acids. V was clipped by 7 bases and J by 0 bases, with 8 bases between them. The CDR3 DNA sequence: TGCGCCAGCGCTGACACCTCCTACGAGCAGTACTTC. Protein: CASADTSYEQYF. The full variable domain, with the rest looked up from reference TRBV5-1 and TRBJ2-7, is KAGVTQTPRYLIKTRGQQVTLSCSPISGHRSVSWYQQTPGQGLQFLFEYFSETQRNKGNFPGRFSGRQFSNSRSEMNVSTLELGDSALYLCASADTSYEQYFGPGTRLTVT.

The chain uses TRBV18 and TRBJ1-1, with TRBD1 matching over 7 bases. J lost 11 bases, V lost 3 bases, and 24 bases had no gene match. Germline CDR1 and CDR2: KGHSH and LQKENI. CDR3 length: 18 residues. The DNA for the CDR3 is TGTGCCAGCTCACCCCTAATAGACAGGGAAGGCGGTCAATACAAGGCTTTCTTT. This gives the protein CASSPLIDREGGQYKAFF.

The V call is TRBV9, the J call TRBJ2-7; the D gene is possibly TRBD2 (6 bases). The CDR3 runs to 14 residues. The germline V gene has CDR1 SGDLS and CDR2 YYNGEE. With 3 bases removed from V and 7 bases from J, the gap between germline ends came to 17 bases. CDR3 nucleotide sequence: TGTGCCAGCAGCGACGGAGGGGCAGTTCAAGAGCAGTACTTC. Encoded protein: CASSDGGAVQEQYF. The full variable domain, with the rest looked up from reference TRBV9 and TRBJ2-7, is DSGVTQTPKHLITATGQRVTLRCSPRSGDLSVYWYQQSLDQGLQFLIQYYNGEERAKGNILERFSAQQFPDLHSELNLSSLELGDSALYFCASSDGGAVQEQYFGPGTRLTVT.

The chain carries TRBV18 and TRBJ2-2, with D perhaps TRBD1 (5 bases). Germline V lookup: CDR1 KGHSH, CDR2 LQKENI. This CDR3 has 14 residues. Trimming took 6 bases from V and 0 from J, leaving 8 bases between them. The CDR3 DNA reads as TGTGCCAGCTCGTTGACAGCGAACACCGGGGAGCTGTTTTTT. Translating it yields CASSLTANTGELFF.

This chain uses TRBV5-1 with TRBJ1-5, with 7 bases that match TRBD1. The ends lost 4 bases at V and 5 bases at J; junction bases unmatched: 6. The germline gives CDR1 SGHRS, CDR2 YFSETQ. The CDR3 totals 14 residues. The CDR3 region has the DNA TGCGCCAGCAGCCTGGGACAGCCCGATCAGCCCCAGCATTTT. Its translation: CASSLGQPDQPQHF.

This clone was detected a few times. The V call is TRBV3-1 (or the pseudogene TRBV3-2), the J call TRBJ2-1; weak D call: TRBD2 (7 bases). The V end lost 1 base, the J end lost 10 bases, and 17 bases lay between the germline ends. Germline V gene sequence: CDR1 LGHDT, CDR2 YNNKEL (reference sequence). The CDR3 runs 15 residues. DNA of the CDR3: TGTGCCAGCAGCCAAGTTGCGGGGGCCTTACTCGAGCAGTTCTTC. Translating gives CASSQVAGALLEQFF.

As DNA, the CDR3 is TGTGCCAGCAGCCGACAGGACTACACTGAAGCTTTCTTT. Translation gives CASSRQDYTEAFF. This chain joins TRBV12-3 or TRBV12-4 and TRBJ1-1; tentative D call: TRBD1 (6 bases). V lost 6 bases and J lost 3, with 11 bases in between. The CDR3 is made up of 13 amino acids.

This clone was counted once. This sequence joins TRBV27 and TRBJ1-3; D is possibly TRBD1 (5 bases). Germline assignment: CDR1 MNHEY and CDR2 SMNVEV (reference sequence). Trimming stripped 3 bases from V and 2 bases from J, with 8 bases between. The CDR3 sequence is 14 residues long. Written as DNA, the CDR3 is TGTGCCAGCAGTTTTACAGGAGCTGGAAACACCATATATTTT. Residues: CASSFTGAGNTIYF.

The rearrangement joins TRBV5-1 to TRBJ1-3, with 11 bases aligning to TRBD1. Losses at the gene ends were 2 bases for V and 3 bases for J; bases not matched to a gene: 1. This CDR3 spans 15 amino acids. Germline assignment: CDR1 SGHRS and CDR2 YFSETQ. CDR3 nucleotides: TGCGCCAGCAGCTTCGGGACAGGGGGTGGAAACACCATATATTTT. Translation gives CASSFGTGGGNTIYF.

The V gene is TRBV7-2, the J gene TRBJ2-2, with 9 positions matching TRBD1. The CDR3 consists of 18 residues. The V gene's germline CDR1 is SGHTA and CDR2 FQGNSA. The trim removed 7 bases at V and 1 base at J, leaving 13 bases unmatched. CDR3 DNA: TGTGCCAGCATCCTAATTAACAGGGGGCTAGGGAACACCGGGGAGCTGTTTTTT. Translated: CASILINRGLGNTGELFF.

This chain joins TRBV7-2 and TRBJ1-4, with 8 bases lining up with TRBD1. This CDR3 has 15 residues. Germline trimming cut 5 bases from V and 13 bases from J; bases unmatched to any gene: 15. Germline V gene data show CDR1 as SGHTA and CDR2 as FQGNSA. The CDR3 spells CASSTGGIGVNGLFF. In nucleotides, the CDR3 is TGTGCCAGCAGCACAGGGGGGATAGGGGTGAATGGACTGTTTTTT.